This passage covers 5 T cell receptor beta chains from one sample sequenced in a study of shared clonotypes between healthy human individuals. Sequencing was performed with immunoSEQ multiplex PCR; in TCRdb, only in-frame clones are kept and a portion is missing. The repertoire includes over a million clones, around four fifths of them detected once, and 1.4% to 1.5% sits in the top ten. Sequenced input: memory CD4+ T cells sorted from blood. The subset is: CD45RA-negative fraction. These receptor sequences come from a man between 18 and 29 years old in good health.

A single count supports this clone. The J gene is TRBJ2-7, the V gene TRBV7-9, with D unresolved. Per germline, CDR1 SEHNR and CDR2 FQNEAQ (reference sequence). There are 13 residues in the CDR3. The V gene lost 5 bases and the J gene lost 5 bases, with 13 bases spanning the gap. The CDR3 region has the DNA TGTGCCAGCAGCCCAAGGGATGGGGACGAGCAGTACTTC. Its translation: CASSPRDGDEQYF. Variable domain in full (rest from reference TRBV7-9 and TRBJ2-7): DTGVSQNPRHKITKRGQNVTFRCDPISEHNRLYWYRQTLGQGPEFLTYFQNEAQLEKSRLLSDRFSAERPKGSFSTLEIQRTEQGDSAMYLCASSPRDGDEQYFGPGTRLTVT.

The J gene is TRBJ2-3, the V gene TRBV5-1; possible D gene TRBD1, 6 bases. Trimming took off 4 bases at V and 2 bases at J, with 20 bases between the two ends. The germline V gene encodes CDR1 SGHRS and CDR2 YFSETQ. The CDR3 totals 17 residues. The CDR3 reads CASSGTGTTATTDTQYF. In nucleotides, the CDR3 is TGCGCCAGCAGCGGGACCGGGACAACCGCTACCACAGATACGCAGTATTTT.

V and J are TRBV7-2 and TRBJ2-7, with D possibly TRBD2 on 5 matching bases. The CDR3 loop spans 13 amino acids. Germline CDR1 reads SGHTA; CDR2 reads FQGNSA. V dropped 5 bases and J dropped 2 bases, with 10 bases sitting between them. The CDR3 nucleotides are TGTGCCAGCAGCCCCCGGGGTACCTACGAGCAGTACTTC. As protein: CASSPRGTYEQYF. Drawing the rest from reference TRBV7-2 and TRBJ2-7, the complete variable domain is GAGVSQSPSNKVTEKGKDVELRCDPISGHTALYWYRQSLGQGLEFLIYFQGNSAPDKSGLPSDRFSAERTGGSVSTLTIQRTQQEDSAVYLCASSPRGTYEQYFGPGTRLTVT.

The chain carries TRBV7-2 and TRBJ1-4; D call uncertain. CDR1 is SGHTA and CDR2 is FQGNSA in the germline V gene. The CDR3 runs 15 residues. Trimming took 1 base from V and 1 from J, leaving 7 bases between them. The DNA for the CDR3 is TGTGCCAGCAGCTTAGGCCGGTTAACTAATGAAAAACTGTTTTTT. Translation gives CASSLGRLTNEKLFF. The entire variable domain, with the rest obtained from reference TRBV7-2 and TRBJ1-4, is as follows: GAGVSQSPSNKVTEKGKDVELRCDPISGHTALYWYRQSLGQGLEFLIYFQGNSAPDKSGLPSDRFSAERTGGSVSTLTIQRTQQEDSAVYLCASSLGRLTNEKLFFGSGTQLSVL.

A few counts support this clone. The chain uses TRBV5-4 and TRBJ2-1; D is possibly TRBD2 (5 bases). The V and J ends lost 3 bases and 0 bases respectively, with 16 bases between them. In germline, CDR1 is SGHNT, CDR2 YYREEE (reference sequence). This CDR3 spans 17 amino acids. CDR3 loop: CASSSGKRRDSYNEQFF. CDR3 DNA sequence: TGTGCCAGCAGCTCCGGAAAGCGACGGGACTCCTACAATGAGCAGTTCTTC.